This T cell receptor (beta chain) was sequenced during a study of blood T cell repertoires in COVID-19 (TCRdb year 2020). For the wider study: Collaborator samples came from the United States, Italy and Spain and covered acute and convalescent phases of COVID-19. The samples were drawn from the first 160 participants of the ongoing ImmuneRACE study and from some 1,300 subjects provided by 6 global collaborators. The prospective study material was composed of cDNA or gDNA derived from T cells, B-cell-depleted T cells, or PBMCs. The sample metadata nearly always contained a de-identified subject ID, COVID-19 status, age in years and sex. Where available, HLA class I and class II types were taken from metadata supplied by the sample provider and were not determined by assay-based typing. The dataset comprised deeply sampled blood TCRbeta repertoires from subjects exposed to, actively infected with, or recovered from COVID-19. The repertoires were made available in a free public database intended to serve as a resource for research on the immune response to SARS-CoV-2. Paper-wide results and their limitations: How much clinical and demographic metadata was included differed by source and by participant, and the metadata was provided uncurated.

TCRbeta CDR3 regions were amplified from genomic DNA by means of the immunoSEQ Assay, a bias-controlled multiplex PCR. The original pipeline was this. Nucleated cell counts per sample were estimated from amplification of reference gene primers within the assay. To quantify the absolute abundance of each unique TCRbeta CDR3 rearrangement, sequence reads were collapsed and filtered. For each sample, productive Simpson clonality was calculated as the square root of Simpson's diversity index over productive rearrangements. In its TCRdb copy, this immuneACCESS table keeps in-frame sequences only and misses some clones. Where compared with another copy, unresolved V genes explain less than half of these, and the others have no known cause. V and J calls and clone size come straight from that table; D and trimming were deduced from the DNA. Present in this sample are around 37,000 clones, approximately 74% of which were seen just once. The top ten constitute over 9.5% of the sample.

Including the terminal cysteine and phenylalanine, the CDR3 comprises 15 residues. The kept DNA is CDR3 alone, 45 bases in frame from the first base. The germline V gene gives CDR1 as LGHNT and CDR2 as FRNRAP. For this chain, trimming is 4 bases at the V end and 6 bases at the J end, and the number of junction bases without a gene match is 8. One collaborating source in Seattle enrolled patients during active infection and followed them longitudinally through the course of disease. Whole blood was collected in K2EDTA tubes by collaborating institutions according to the institutions' own protocols. For TCRbeta analysis, collaborators shipped samples as frozen whole blood, isolated PBMCs, or DNA extracted from either of those sample types. With respect to this clone: The specificity of this receptor is unknown. The sample holds no much larger clone one base away, and base qualities are not on file.

This clonotype was obtained from a man between 65 and 85 years old with COVID-19, enrolled during active disease. The chain employs TRBV12-5 and TRBJ2-2; 7 central bases correspond to TRBD1. The sequencing sample was made of peripheral blood. The base sequence is TGTGCTAGTGGTTCTCGACAGGGATGGGCCGGGGAGCTGTTTTTT. Translation gives CASGSRQGWAGELFF.